These 5 T cell receptor beta chains share one sample of origin, sequenced in a study of T cells in Graves' hyperthyroidism and ophthalmopathy (dated by TCRdb to between 2018 and 2020). The library was made by multiplex PCR. Reads for this sample came from an Illumina HiSeq 2000. Amplification of TCR beta CDR3 regions was carried out from RNA transcripts. A first-round RT-PCR of the TCR CDR3 used the HTBI primer set with the Qiagen OneStep RT-PCR kit. TCRdb reanalyzed the raw reads on its own, using fastp at Q25 for trimming and MiXCR for clone calling, and kept in-frame beta chains. Rows matching on CDR3 protein sequence are summarized as one entry with the most common DNA and genes. For this sample the table gives about 360,000 distinct CDR3 sequences, of which approximately 13% were detected only once. The ten largest clonotypes hold 9.2% of the sample. The specimen was blood. The receptors come from a woman aged 18-29 years with Graves' hyperthyroidism.

This clonotype was detected many times. The V and J genes are TRBV13 and TRBJ2-1, with 13 bases lining up with TRBD2. The germline CDR1 and CDR2 sequences are PRHDT and FYEKMQ (reference sequence). The length of the CDR3 is 16 residues. The ends lost 1 base at V and 9 bases at J; junction bases unmatched: 6. DNA of the CDR3: TGTGCCAGCAGCTTAGAGGGACTAGCGGGGTGGGGTGAGCAGTTCTTC. Residues: CASSLEGLAGWGEQFF.

This clonotype was picked up a small number of times. V is TRBV9 and J is TRBJ1-6; unclear D gene. Germline loops: CDR1 SGDLS, CDR2 YYNGEE. The CDR3 spans 13 residues. The ends were cut back, 0 bases at V and 14 bases at J, with 12 bases in the middle. Here the CDR3 DNA reads TGTGCCAGCAGCGTAGGAGGGCAGCCAACCCTCCACTTT. Protein product: CASSVGGQPTLHF.

This clonotype has ten or more counts. The chain is built from TRBV19 and TRBJ1-5, with D hard to call. Germline V gene data show CDR1 as LNHDA and CDR2 as SQIVND (reference sequence). This CDR3 has 18 residues. Trimming pared 3 bases from V and 9 bases from J, leaving 27 bases between. CDR3: CASSIGWRRQNALGPQHF. For the CDR3, the DNA is TGTGCCAGTAGTATTGGATGGCGACGGCAAAATGCCCTCGGGCCCCAGCATTTT.

This clonotype appeared a single time. This may arise from a read error, as a much more abundant clone is one base away. The chain links TRBV6-2 or TRBV6-3 to TRBJ1-1; no firm D call. CDR1 and CDR2 (germline): MNHEY, SVGEGT. The CDR3 has 14 amino acids. CDR3 amino acids: CASKVAGMNAEAFF. CDR3 nucleotides: TGTGCCAGCAAAGTAGCGGGAATGAACGCTGAAGCTTTCTTT.

The rearrangement links TRBV6-1 to TRBJ2-5; D possibly corresponds to TRBD1 (5 bases). There are 13 residues in the CDR3. Germline assignment: CDR1 MNHNS and CDR2 SASEGT. Trimming took 11 bases from V and 5 from J, leaving 18 bases between them. CDR3 DNA sequence: TGTGCCGGCCGGTGGCAGGGTGGCGAGACCCAGTACTTC. This codes for CAGRWQGGETQYF.